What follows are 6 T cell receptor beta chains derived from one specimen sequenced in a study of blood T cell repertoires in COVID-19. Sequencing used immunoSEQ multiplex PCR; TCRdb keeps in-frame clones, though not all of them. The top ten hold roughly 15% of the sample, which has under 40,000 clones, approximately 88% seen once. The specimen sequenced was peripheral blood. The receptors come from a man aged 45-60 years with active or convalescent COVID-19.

CDR3 DNA: TGTGCCAGCAGTTTATCCTCTACAGGGGGCTATGGCTACACCTTC. It specifies CASSLSSTGGYGYTF. The rearrangement joins TRBV27 to TRBJ1-2; 8 nucleotides line up with TRBD1. Germline-derived CDR1 and CDR2 are MNHEY and SMNVEV (reference sequence). V was clipped by 0 bases and J by 4 bases; unmatched bases: 4. The CDR3 extends over 15 amino acids.

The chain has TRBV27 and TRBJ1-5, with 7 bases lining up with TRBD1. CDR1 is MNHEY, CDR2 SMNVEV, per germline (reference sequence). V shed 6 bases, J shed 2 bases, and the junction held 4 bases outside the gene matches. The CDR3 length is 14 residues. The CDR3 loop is CASREGTGNQPQHF. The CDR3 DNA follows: TGTGCCAGCAGGGAAGGGACAGGCAATCAGCCCCAGCATTTT.

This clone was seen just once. The chain's CDR3 is CASKPPIYGALAGELFF. CDR3 bases: TGTGCCAGCAAGCCCCCGATTTATGGGGCGCTCGCCGGGGAGCTGTTTTTT. This chain connects TRBV21-1 to TRBJ2-2; the DNA was not used to check the table's D call, TRBD1. TRBV21-1 is flagged as a pseudogene. CDR3 length equals 17 residues.

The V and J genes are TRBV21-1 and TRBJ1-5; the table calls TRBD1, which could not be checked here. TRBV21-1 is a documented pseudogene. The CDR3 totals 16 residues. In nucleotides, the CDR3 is TGTGCCAGCAGCATAGGACAGGGGGCTGCAAATCAGCCCCAGCATTTT. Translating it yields CASSIGQGAANQPQHF.

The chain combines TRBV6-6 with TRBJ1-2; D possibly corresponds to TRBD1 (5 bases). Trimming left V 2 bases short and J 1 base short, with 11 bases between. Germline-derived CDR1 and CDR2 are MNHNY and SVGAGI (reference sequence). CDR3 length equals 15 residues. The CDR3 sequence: CASSYGAGVNYGYTF. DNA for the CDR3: TGTGCCAGCAGTTACGGGGCGGGAGTTAACTATGGCTACACCTTC.

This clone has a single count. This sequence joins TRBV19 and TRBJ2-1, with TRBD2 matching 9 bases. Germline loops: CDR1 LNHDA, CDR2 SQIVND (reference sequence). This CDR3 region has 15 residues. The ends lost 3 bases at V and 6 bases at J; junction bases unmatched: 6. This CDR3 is CASSISGGFGNEQFF. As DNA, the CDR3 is TGTGCCAGTAGTATCAGCGGGGGGTTTGGCAATGAGCAGTTCTTC.